This T cell receptor beta chain was identified during a study of T cell clonality in common variable immunodeficiency. This clone was seen at least ten times. The CDR3 extends 3 residues past the end of the read, so its final part is completed from the germline J gene. Germline V lookup: CDR1 SGHTA, CDR2 FQGNSA. The CDR3 length is 15 residues. Losses at the gene ends were 3 bases for V and 1 base for J; bases not matched to a gene: 4. The protocol was immunoSEQ multiplex PCR, while the TCRdb copy is restricted to in-frame clones and leaves out a portion. There are 40,000 to 55,000 clones in the sample, none observed a single time.

This sequence joins TRBV7-2 and TRBJ2-7; TRBD1 matches 9 bases. The clonotype comes from a person aged 18-70 years in good health. Sequenced: peripheral blood mononuclear cells. The CDR3 sequence is CASSLGQGPSYEQYF. The DNA read from the CDR3 is TGTGCCAGCAGCTTGGGACAGGGACCATCCTACGAG.